This note documents a single TCR beta chain sequence. Sequencing was performed with immunoSEQ multiplex PCR; in TCRdb, only in-frame clones are kept and a portion is missing. This sample has around 100,000 clones; about 83% occur once, and the top ten carry roughly 4.5%. This specimen comes from a study of PD-1 blockade in mismatch repair-deficient tumors. Study in general: Enrolled about 2013-2017, patients had progressing, pretreated mismatch repair-deficient cancers of approximately 13 types.

All patients were mismatch repair deficient, assessed by either PCR or immunohistochemistry. TCR sequencing covered a few patients who responded to pembrolizumab. Per germline, CDR1 SQVTM and CDR2 ANQGSEA. There are 13 residues in the CDR3. V trimming: 0 bases; J trimming: 10 bases; junction bases outside the gene matches: 5. This sequence joins TRBV29-1 and TRBJ1-4; 7 bases line up with TRBD1. The receptor was derived from an adult with mismatch repair-deficient cancer. Sequences were derived from peripheral blood, sampled 60 weeks after starting pembrolizumab. This CDR3 reads CSVEEGGGRKLFF. In DNA form, the CDR3 reads TGCAGCGTTGAAGAAGGGGGCGGGCGAAAACTGTTTTTT.